This is a list of T cell receptor beta chains from one sample in a study of T cell changes during pregnancy in multiple sclerosis. Only in-frame clones appear in the TCRdb table, and some are missing; sequencing was by immunoSEQ multiplex PCR. The sample holds more than 35,000 clones, about nine tenths seen once. This specimen was CD4+ T cells from peripheral blood mononuclear cells, taken in the third trimester of pregnancy. These receptors came from a female donor in good health, enrolled as a control in a pregnancy study. Each CDR3 is given with its conserved first and last residue. The D gene is left open where the match is weak. Only part of the rows carry a size: once, few, many, or a class if the clone is expanded.

DNA: TGTGCCAGCTCACCACCGGAGTACCTAAATGAGCAGTTCTTC; CDR3: CASSPPEYLNEQFF; size: NA; D: NA; J: TRBJ2-1; V: TRBV18
DNA: TGTGCCAGCAGTGGACTCTTGCGGAACACCGGGGAGCTGTTTTTT; CDR3: CASSGLLRNTGELFF; size: NA; D: NA; J: TRBJ2-2; V: TRBV6-1
DNA: TGTGCCAGCTCTCTCCAGGGACAGGAGGGCGGCTACACCTTC; CDR3: CASSLQGQEGGYTF; size: NA; D: TRBD1; J: TRBJ1-2; V: TRBV18
DNA: TGCAGTGCTAGACAGAACAATGAGCAGTTCTTC; CDR3: CSARQNNEQFF; size: NA; D: NA; J: TRBJ2-1; V: TRBV20-1
DNA: TGTGCCAGCAGTTACTCGACGGCAGGGGGGTACGAGCAGTACTTC; CDR3: CASSYSTAGGYEQYF; size: NA; D: NA; J: TRBJ2-7; V: TRBV6-5
DNA: TGTGCCAGCAGCGTAGGTCTAGTCAACACAGATACGCAGTATTTT; CDR3: CASSVGLVNTDTQYF; size: NA; D: NA; J: TRBJ2-3; V: TRBV9
DNA: TGTGCCACAAGCGGGAGCCCCTGGGTTGAGCAGTTCTTC; CDR3: CATSGSPWVEQFF; size: once; D: TRBD2; J: TRBJ2-1; V: TRBV6-5
DNA: TGTGCTAGTGTCCGAGGGAATCAGCCCCAGCATTTT; CDR3: CASVRGNQPQHF; size: once; D: NA; J: TRBJ1-5; V: TRBV12-5
DNA: TGTGCCACCGCCCCAGGGGTTACTAACTATGGCTACACCTTC; CDR3: CATAPGVTNYGYTF; size: few; D: NA; J: TRBJ1-2; V: TRBV9
DNA: TGTGCCAGCTCCGACCTAGGGGAAAGGGACACCGGGGAGCTGTTTTTT; CDR3: CASSDLGERDTGELFF; size: NA; D: NA; J: TRBJ2-2; V: TRBV10-3
DNA: TGTGCCAGCAGTGGTTTGATGGCTTCTGAAGCTTTCTTT; CDR3: CASSGLMASEAFF; size: NA; D: NA; J: TRBJ1-1; V: TRBV2
DNA: TGTGCCAGCAGTTTGGTGGGAGGGAGGGTTGGCAATCAGCCCCAGCATTTT; CDR3: CASSLVGGRVGNQPQHF; size: NA; D: NA; J: TRBJ1-5; V: TRBV28
DNA: TGTGCCACCAGCACTTCTAGACAGGAGAACACTGAAGCTTTCTTT; CDR3: CATSTSRQENTEAFF; size: NA; D: NA; J: TRBJ1-1; V: TRBV15
DNA: TGTGCCAGCAGCTTAACGGTTAATCAGCCCCAGCATTTT; CDR3: CASSLTVNQPQHF; size: NA; D: NA; J: TRBJ1-5; V: TRBV7-8
DNA: TGTGCCACCTCCTACCAGGGGGATGGCTACACCTTC; CDR3: CATSYQGDGYTF; size: NA; D: TRBD1; J: TRBJ1-2; V: TRBV15
DNA: TGTGCCAGCAGTGACTCGGGGGGGGCTGGGGCCAACGTCCTGACTTTC; CDR3: CASSDSGGAGANVLTF; size: NA; D: TRBD2; J: TRBJ2-6; V: TRBV6-4
DNA: TGTGCCAGCAGTTCCAGGGGTCCGAGGTTGCCCCAGCATTTT; CDR3: CASSSRGPRLPQHF; size: NA; D: NA; J: TRBJ1-5; V: TRBV27
DNA: TGTGCCAGCAGCTTAGGAGGGGCGTCGATTGAGACCCAGTACTTC; CDR3: CASSLGGASIETQYF; size: NA; D: NA; J: TRBJ2-5; V: TRBV5-6
DNA: TGTGCCAGCAGTGAGGGGAGCTCCTACAATGAGCAGTTCTTC; CDR3: CASSEGSSYNEQFF; size: NA; D: NA; J: TRBJ2-1; V: TRBV2
DNA: TGCAGCGTTGCCCCCACAGGGTCGATTGGCGAGCAGTACTTC; CDR3: CSVAPTGSIGEQYF; size: NA; D: NA; J: TRBJ2-7; V: TRBV29-1
DNA: TGTGCCAGCAGCCAAAAAGCGGGAGGGAGCTATGAGCAGTTCTTC; CDR3: CASSQKAGGSYEQFF; size: NA; D: TRBD2; J: TRBJ2-1; V: TRBV7-2
DNA: TGTGCCAGCTCACCTGGACTAGTTGAAGAGACCCAGTACTTC; CDR3: CASSPGLVEETQYF; size: NA; D: TRBD2; J: TRBJ2-5; V: TRBV18
DNA: TGTGCCAGCAGGATGACAGACTCCCAAGAGACCCAGTACTTC; CDR3: CASRMTDSQETQYF; size: NA; D: NA; J: TRBJ2-5; V: TRBV6-6
DNA: TGTGCCAGCAGCTTGGAAACCTACGAGCAGTACTTC; CDR3: CASSLETYEQYF; size: once; D: NA; J: TRBJ2-7; V: TRBV5-4
DNA: TGTGCCAGCAGCCTCCTGACTAGCTCCTACGAGCAGTACTTC; CDR3: CASSLLTSSYEQYF; size: NA; D: NA; J: TRBJ2-7; V: TRBV28
DNA: TGTGCCAGCTCACCAAGAATTCGGGGGGACGAGCAGTACTTC; CDR3: CASSPRIRGDEQYF; size: NA; D: TRBD2; J: TRBJ2-7; V: TRBV18
DNA: TGTGCCAGCCGATCGGCGGGAGGAGCGGATACGCAGTATTTT; CDR3: CASRSAGGADTQYF; size: NA; D: TRBD2; J: TRBJ2-3; V: TRBV27
DNA: TGTGCCAGTAGTATTGACAGAAATTACAATGAGCAGTTCTTC; CDR3: CASSIDRNYNEQFF; size: NA; D: NA; J: TRBJ2-1; V: TRBV19
DNA: TGTGCCAGCAGCCCCCCGGTAACCGGCCCAACTCTAGGTGAAGCTTTCTTT; CDR3: CASSPPVTGPTLGEAFF; size: NA; D: NA; J: TRBJ1-1; V: TRBV7-9
DNA: TGTGCCAGTTCACGACAGGAGCCTGGAAACACCATATATTTT; CDR3: CASSRQEPGNTIYF; size: NA; D: NA; J: TRBJ1-3; V: TRBV5-4
DNA: TGCGCCAGCAGCCATGTGGGGGGCACCGGGGAGCTGTTTTTT; CDR3: CASSHVGGTGELFF; size: NA; D: NA; J: TRBJ2-2; V: TRBV4-1
DNA: TGCGCCAGCAGCCAAGAACAGACAGGGGGCCTCTATGGCTACACCTTC; CDR3: CASSQEQTGGLYGYTF; size: NA; D: TRBD1; J: TRBJ1-2; V: TRBV4-1
DNA: TGTGCCAGCAGCGATACGGCCACGTGGGCGGGGGCATACAATGAGCAGTTCTTC; CDR3: CASSDTATWAGAYNEQFF; size: NA; D: NA; J: TRBJ2-1; V: TRBV9
DNA: TGTGCCTGGAGTTTGGGGGCGGAGTCAGATACGCAGTATTTT; CDR3: CAWSLGAESDTQYF; size: NA; D: NA; J: TRBJ2-3; V: TRBV30
DNA: TGTGCCACCAGCCTTCGGGGGAATGAAAAACTGTTTTTT; CDR3: CATSLRGNEKLFF; size: NA; D: NA; J: TRBJ1-4; V: TRBV15
DNA: TGTGCCAGCAGCCCGTCCCCAGGGAGCAATCAGCCCCAGCATTTT; CDR3: CASSPSPGSNQPQHF; size: NA; D: NA; J: TRBJ1-5; V: TRBV4-2
DNA: TGTGCCAGCAGCTTAGCAGGGTGGGCTAGCCGGGGGAATGAGCAGTTCTTC; CDR3: CASSLAGWASRGNEQFF; size: NA; D: NA; J: TRBJ2-1; V: TRBV7-9
DNA: TGTGCCAGCAGTCCCCTAGTTCTAGCGGGGATCACCGGGGAGCTGTTTTTT; CDR3: CASSPLVLAGITGELFF; size: NA; D: TRBD2; J: TRBJ2-2; V: TRBV28